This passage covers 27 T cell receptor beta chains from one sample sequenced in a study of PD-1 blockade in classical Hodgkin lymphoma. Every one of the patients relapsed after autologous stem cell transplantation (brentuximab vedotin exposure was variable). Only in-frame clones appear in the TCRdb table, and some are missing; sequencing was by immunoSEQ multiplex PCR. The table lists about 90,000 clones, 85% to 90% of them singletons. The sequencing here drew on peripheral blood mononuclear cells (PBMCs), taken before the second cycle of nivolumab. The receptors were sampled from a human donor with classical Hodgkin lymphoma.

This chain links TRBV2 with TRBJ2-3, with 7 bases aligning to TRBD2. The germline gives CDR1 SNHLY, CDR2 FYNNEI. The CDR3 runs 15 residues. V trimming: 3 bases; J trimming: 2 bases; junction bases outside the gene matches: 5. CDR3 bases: TGTGCCAGCAGTGATCGGGCGGGGGTCACAGATACGCAGTATTTT. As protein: CASSDRAGVTDTQYF.

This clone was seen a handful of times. The CDR3 nucleotides are TGCGCCAGCAGGTATTTCGCGTACAGCACAGATACGCAGTATTTT. Residues: CASRYFAYSTDTQYF. The chain links TRBV4-1 to TRBJ2-3; the D is unclear. The length of the CDR3 is 15 residues. With 6 bases removed from V and 0 bases from J, the gap between germline ends came to 13 bases. In germline, CDR1 is MGHRA, CDR2 YSYEKL.

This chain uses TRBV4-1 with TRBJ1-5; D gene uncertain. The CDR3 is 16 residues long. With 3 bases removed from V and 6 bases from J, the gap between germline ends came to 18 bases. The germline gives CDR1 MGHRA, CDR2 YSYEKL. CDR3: CASSHIGRAKGQPQHF. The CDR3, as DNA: TGCGCCAGCAGCCACATTGGGAGGGCGAAGGGTCAGCCCCAGCATTTT.

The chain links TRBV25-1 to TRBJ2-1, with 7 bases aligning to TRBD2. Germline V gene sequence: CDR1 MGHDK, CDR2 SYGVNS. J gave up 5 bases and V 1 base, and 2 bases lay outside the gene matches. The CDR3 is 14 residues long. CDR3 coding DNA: TGTGCCAGCAGTGAATGGGCGGGAGACAATGAGCAGTTCTTC. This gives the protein CASSEWAGDNEQFF.

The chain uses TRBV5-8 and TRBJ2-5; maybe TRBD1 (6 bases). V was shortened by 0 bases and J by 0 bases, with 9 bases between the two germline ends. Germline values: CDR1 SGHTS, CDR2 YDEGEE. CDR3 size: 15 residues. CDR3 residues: CASSLVRTDQETQYF. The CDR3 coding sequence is TGTGCCAGCAGCTTGGTGCGGACAGACCAAGAGACCCAGTACTTC.

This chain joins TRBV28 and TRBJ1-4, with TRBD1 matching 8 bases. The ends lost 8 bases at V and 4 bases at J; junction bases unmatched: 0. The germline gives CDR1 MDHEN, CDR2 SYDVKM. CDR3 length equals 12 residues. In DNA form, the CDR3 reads TGTGCCAGCGGACAGGGTAATGAAAAACTGTTTTTT. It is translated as CASGQGNEKLFF.

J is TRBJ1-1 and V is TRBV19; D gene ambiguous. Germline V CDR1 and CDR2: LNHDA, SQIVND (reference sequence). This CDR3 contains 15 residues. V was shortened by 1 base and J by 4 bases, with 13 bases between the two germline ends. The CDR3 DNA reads TGTGCCAGTAGTATAGGGACGTTTGGTAGCACTGAAGCTTTCTTT. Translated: CASSIGTFGSTEAFF.

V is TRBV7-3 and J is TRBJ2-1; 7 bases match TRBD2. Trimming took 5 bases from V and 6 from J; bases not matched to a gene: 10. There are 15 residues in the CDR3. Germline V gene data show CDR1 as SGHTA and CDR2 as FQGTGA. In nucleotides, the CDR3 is TGTGCCAGCAGCCTACTGGGAGGGCCTTCCAATGAGCAGTTCTTC. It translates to CASSLLGGPSNEQFF. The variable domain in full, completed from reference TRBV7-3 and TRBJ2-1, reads GAGVSQTPSNKVTEKGKYVELRCDPISGHTALYWYRQSLGQGPEFLIYFQGTGAADDSGLPNDRFFAVRPEGSVSTLKIQRTERGDSAVYLCASSLLGGPSNEQFFGPGTRLTVL.

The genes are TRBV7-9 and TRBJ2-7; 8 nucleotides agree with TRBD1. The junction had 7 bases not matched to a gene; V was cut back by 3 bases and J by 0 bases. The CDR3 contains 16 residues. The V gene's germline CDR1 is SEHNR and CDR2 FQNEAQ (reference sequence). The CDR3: CASSFPRDRPSYEQYF. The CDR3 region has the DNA TGTGCCAGCAGCTTTCCCCGGGACAGGCCCTCCTACGAGCAGTACTTC.

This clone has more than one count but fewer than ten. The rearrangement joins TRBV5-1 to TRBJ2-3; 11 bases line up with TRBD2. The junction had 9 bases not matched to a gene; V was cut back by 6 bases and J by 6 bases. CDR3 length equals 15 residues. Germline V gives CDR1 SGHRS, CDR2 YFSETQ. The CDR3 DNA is TGCGCCAGCACCCTATTAGCGGGAGGGGCGGATACGCAGTATTTT. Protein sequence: CASTLLAGGADTQYF.

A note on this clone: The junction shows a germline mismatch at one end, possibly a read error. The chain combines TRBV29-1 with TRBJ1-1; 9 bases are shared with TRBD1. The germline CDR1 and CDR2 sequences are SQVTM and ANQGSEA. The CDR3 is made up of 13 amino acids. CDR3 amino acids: CSAERATGGTAFF. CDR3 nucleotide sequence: TGCAGCGCTGAACGGGCGACAGGGGGGACAGCTTTCTTT.

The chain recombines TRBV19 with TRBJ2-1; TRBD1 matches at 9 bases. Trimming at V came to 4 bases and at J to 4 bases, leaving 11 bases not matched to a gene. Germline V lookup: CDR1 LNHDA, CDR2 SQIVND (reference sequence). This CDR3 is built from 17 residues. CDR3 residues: CASSTLRPGTGYNEQFF. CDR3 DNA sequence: TGTGCCAGTAGTACCCTCCGTCCCGGGACAGGGTACAATGAGCAGTTCTTC.

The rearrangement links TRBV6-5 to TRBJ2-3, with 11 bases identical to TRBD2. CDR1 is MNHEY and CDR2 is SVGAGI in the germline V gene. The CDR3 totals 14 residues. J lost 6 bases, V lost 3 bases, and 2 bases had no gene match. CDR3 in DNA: TGTGCCAGCAGTTATAGCGGGGGGGACGATACGCAGTATTTT. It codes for CASSYSGGDDTQYF.

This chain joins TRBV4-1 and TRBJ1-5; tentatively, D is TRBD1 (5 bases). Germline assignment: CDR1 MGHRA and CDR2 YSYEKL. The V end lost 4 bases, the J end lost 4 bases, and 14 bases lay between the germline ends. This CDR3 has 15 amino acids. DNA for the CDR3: TGCGCCAGCAGCCTGTCTGGTGGGGGGAATCAGCCCCAGCATTTT. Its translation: CASSLSGGGNQPQHF.

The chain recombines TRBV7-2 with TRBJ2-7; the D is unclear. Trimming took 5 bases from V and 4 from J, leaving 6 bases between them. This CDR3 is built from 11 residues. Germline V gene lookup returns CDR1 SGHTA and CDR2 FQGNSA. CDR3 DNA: TGTGCCAGCAGCCTGCGTTACGAGCAGTACTTC. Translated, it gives CASSLRYEQYF. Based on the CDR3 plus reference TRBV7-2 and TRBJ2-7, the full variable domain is GAGVSQSPSNKVTEKGKDVELRCDPISGHTALYWYRQSLGQGLEFLIYFQGNSAPDKSGLPSDRFSAERTGGSVSTLTIQRTQQEDSAVYLCASSLRYEQYFGPGTRLTVT.

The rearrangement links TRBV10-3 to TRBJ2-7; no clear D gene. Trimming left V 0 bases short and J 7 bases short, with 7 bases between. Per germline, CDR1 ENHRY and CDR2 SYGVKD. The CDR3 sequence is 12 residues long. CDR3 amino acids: CAISESSYEQYF. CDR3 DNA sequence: TGTGCCATCAGTGAGTCGTCTTATGAGCAGTACTTC.

The CDR3 coding sequence is TGTGCCAGCAGCGTAGCTTTCGGGGGATCAAGCTCCTACAATGAGCAGTTCTTC. This translates into CASSVAFGGSSSYNEQFF. The chain combines TRBV9 with TRBJ2-1; tentatively, D is TRBD2 (6 bases). This CDR3 is 18 amino acids long. CDR1 is SGDLS and CDR2 is YYNGEE in the germline V gene. Trimming removed 0 bases from V and 0 bases from J, with 16 bases in between. The full variable domain, completed using reference TRBV9 and TRBJ2-1, is DSGVTQTPKHLITATGQRVTLRCSPRSGDLSVYWYQQSLDQGLQFLIQYYNGEERAKGNILERFSAQQFPDLHSELNLSSLELGDSALYFCASSVAFGGSSSYNEQFFGPGTRLTVL.

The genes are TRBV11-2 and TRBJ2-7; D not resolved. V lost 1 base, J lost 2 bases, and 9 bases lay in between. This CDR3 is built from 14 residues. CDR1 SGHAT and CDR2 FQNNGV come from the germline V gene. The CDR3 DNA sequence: TGTGCCAGCAGCTTAGTGGGCATCACCTACGAGCAGTACTTC. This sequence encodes CASSLVGITYEQYF.

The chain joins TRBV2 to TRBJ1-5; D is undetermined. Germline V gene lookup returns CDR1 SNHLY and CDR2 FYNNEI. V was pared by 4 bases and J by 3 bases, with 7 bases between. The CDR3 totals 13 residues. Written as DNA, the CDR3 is TGTGCCAGCAGTGGGCAGCCCAATCAGCCCCAGCATTTT. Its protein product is CASSGQPNQPQHF.

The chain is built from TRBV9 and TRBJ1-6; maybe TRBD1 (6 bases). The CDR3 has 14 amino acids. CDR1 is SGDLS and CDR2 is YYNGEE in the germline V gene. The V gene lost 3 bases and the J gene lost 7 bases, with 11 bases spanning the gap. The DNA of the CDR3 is TGTGCCAGCAGCGCGGACAGTTACAATTCACCCCTCCACTTT. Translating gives CASSADSYNSPLHF.

CDR3 residues: CASTLDRGQETQYF. The CDR3, as DNA: TGTGCCAGCACTTTGGACAGGGGTCAAGAGACCCAGTACTTC. V usage is TRBV2 and J usage is TRBJ2-5, with 9 positions matching TRBD1. Germline loops: CDR1 SNHLY, CDR2 FYNNEI. The trim removed 7 bases at V and 2 bases at J, leaving 5 bases unmatched. The length of the CDR3 is 14 residues.

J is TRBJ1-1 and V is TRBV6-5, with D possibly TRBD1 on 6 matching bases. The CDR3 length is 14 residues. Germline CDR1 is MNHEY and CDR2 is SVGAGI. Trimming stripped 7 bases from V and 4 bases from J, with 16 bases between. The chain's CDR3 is CASTLGGSPTEAFF. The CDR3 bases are TGTGCCAGCACCTTAGGGGGGAGTCCCACTGAAGCTTTCTTT.

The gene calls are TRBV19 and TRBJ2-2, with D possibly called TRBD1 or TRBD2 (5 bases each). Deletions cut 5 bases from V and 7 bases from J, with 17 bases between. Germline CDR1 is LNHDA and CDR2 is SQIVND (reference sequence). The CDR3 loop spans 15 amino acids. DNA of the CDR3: TGTGCCAGTAGTGCCCCCTGGGGGTACGGCGGGGAGCTGTTTTTT. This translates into CASSAPWGYGGELFF.

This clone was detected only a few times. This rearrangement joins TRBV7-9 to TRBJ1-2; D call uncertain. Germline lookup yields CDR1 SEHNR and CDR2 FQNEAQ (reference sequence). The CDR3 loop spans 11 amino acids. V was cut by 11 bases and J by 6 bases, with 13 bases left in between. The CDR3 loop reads CAGEAIDGYTF. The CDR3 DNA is TGTGCCGGAGAGGCAATCGATGGCTACACCTTC.

The DNA of the CDR3 is TGTGCCAGCACCCTTGGAATAGCCGACAATGAGCAGTTCTTC. It specifies CASTLGIADNEQFF. The rearrangement joins TRBV6-1 to TRBJ2-1; D uncertain. This CDR3 has 14 amino acids. Trimming removed 7 bases at V and 5 bases at J, with 15 bases between. CDR1 and CDR2 from the germline V gene are MNHNS and SASEGT.

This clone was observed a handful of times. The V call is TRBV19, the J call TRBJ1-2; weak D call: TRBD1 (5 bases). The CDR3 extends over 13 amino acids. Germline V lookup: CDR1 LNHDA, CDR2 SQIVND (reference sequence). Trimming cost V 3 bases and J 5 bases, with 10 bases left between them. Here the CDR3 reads CASSIAREYGYTF. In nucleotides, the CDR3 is TGTGCCAGTAGTATCGCCAGGGAATATGGCTACACCTTC.

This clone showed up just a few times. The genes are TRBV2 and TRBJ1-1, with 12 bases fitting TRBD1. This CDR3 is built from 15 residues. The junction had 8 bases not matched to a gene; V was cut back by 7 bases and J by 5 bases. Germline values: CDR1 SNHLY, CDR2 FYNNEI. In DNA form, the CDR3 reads TGTGCCAGCATTGTGGGACAGGGGGCGCGAACTGAAGCTTTCTTT. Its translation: CASIVGQGARTEAFF.